This is a list of T cell receptor beta chains from one sample in a study of T-cell memory formation after mild COVID-19. TCRdb redid the calling of the 5' RACE reads with MiXCR, one entry per CDR3 protein. The sample holds roughly 300,000 distinct CDR3 sequences, 8% to 10% seen once. Sequencing was performed on PBMCs or a T cell subset sorted from them (not recorded which). These receptors all come from a young man who had mild COVID-19 (a few samples of this study predate the infection). Cell type and time point are not known. Each CDR3 is given with its conserved first and last residue. The D gene is left open where the match is weak. The size field is filled for only some rows; it gives once, few, many or a size class.

>.|TRBD1|TRBJ1-6|TRBV20-1
CSAQTGDYSPLHF
TGCAGTGCCCAAACAGGGGACTATTCACCCCTCCACTTT
>many|.|TRBJ2-5|TRBV11-2
CASSLRGLRETQYF
TGTGCCAGCAGCTTACGGGGGTTGAGGGAGACCCAGTACTTC
>.|.|TRBJ1-1|TRBV9
CASSVEALNTEAFF
TGTGCCAGCAGCGTAGAGGCGCTGAACACTGAAGCTTTCTTT
>.|.|TRBJ1-1|TRBV4-2
CASSQDPGASTEAFF
TGTGCCAGCAGCCAAGATCCCGGGGCCTCCACTGAAGCTTTCTTT
>.|.|TRBJ1-3|TRBV18
CASSPWGKLSPSGNTIYF
TGTGCCAGCTCACCATGGGGGAAGCTCTCCCCCTCTGGAAACACCATATATTTT
>few|.|TRBJ1-1|TRBV6-5
CASSYSSGRAGITEAFF
TGTGCCAGCAGTTACTCGAGTGGGCGAGCCGGAATCACTGAAGCTTTCTTT
>.|.|TRBJ1-1|TRBV20-1
CSARPPGARTEAFF
TGCAGTGCTAGACCACCGGGGGCAAGGACTGAAGCTTTCTTT
>few|.|TRBJ2-3|TRBV5-6
CASSTAGTDTQYF
TGTGCCAGCAGTACAGCCGGCACAGATACGCAGTATTTT
>.|.|TRBJ2-1|TRBV7-2
CASSLAIAPNNEQFF
TGTGCCAGCAGCTTAGCAATAGCGCCTAACAATGAGCAGTTCTTC
>few|.|TRBJ2-4|TRBV6-2/TRBV6-3
CASSYSIGGKNIQYF
TGTGCCAGCAGTTACTCGATCGGGGGCAAAAACATTCAGTACTTC
>few|.|TRBJ1-2|TRBV7-2
CASSLVGGGGNYGYTF
TGTGCCAGCAGCTTAGTAGGTGGGGGAGGTAACTATGGCTACACCTTC
>few|.|TRBJ2-1|TRBV24-1
CATSASNEQFF
TGTGCCACCAGTGCCAGCAATGAGCAGTTCTTC
>.|.|TRBJ1-1|TRBV30
CAWSRANTEAFF
TGTGCCTGGAGTCGGGCGAACACTGAAGCTTTCTTT